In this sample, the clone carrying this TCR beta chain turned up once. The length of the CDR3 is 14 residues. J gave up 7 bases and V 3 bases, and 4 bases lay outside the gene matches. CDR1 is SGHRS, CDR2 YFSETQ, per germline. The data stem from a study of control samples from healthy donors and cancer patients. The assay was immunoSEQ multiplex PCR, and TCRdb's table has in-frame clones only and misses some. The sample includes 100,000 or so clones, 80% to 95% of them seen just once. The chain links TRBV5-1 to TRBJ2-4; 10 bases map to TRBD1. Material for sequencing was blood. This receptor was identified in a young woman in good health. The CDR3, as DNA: TGCGCCAGCAGCTGGGGACAGGGGTGGAACATTCAGTACTTC. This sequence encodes CASSWGQGWNIQYF.